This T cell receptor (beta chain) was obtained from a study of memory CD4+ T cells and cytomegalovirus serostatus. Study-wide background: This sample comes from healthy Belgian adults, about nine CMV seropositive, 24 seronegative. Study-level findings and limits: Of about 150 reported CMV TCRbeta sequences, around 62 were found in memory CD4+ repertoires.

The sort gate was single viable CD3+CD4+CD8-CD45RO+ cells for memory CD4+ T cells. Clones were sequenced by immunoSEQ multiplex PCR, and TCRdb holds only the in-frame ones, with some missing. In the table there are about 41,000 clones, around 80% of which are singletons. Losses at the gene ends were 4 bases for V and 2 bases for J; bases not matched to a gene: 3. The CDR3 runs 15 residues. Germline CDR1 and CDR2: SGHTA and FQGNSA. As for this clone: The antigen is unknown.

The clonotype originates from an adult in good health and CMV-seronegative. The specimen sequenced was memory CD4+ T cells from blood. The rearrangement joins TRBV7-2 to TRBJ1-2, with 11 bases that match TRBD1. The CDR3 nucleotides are TGTGCCAGCAGCTCCCGGACAGGGGGCAACTATGGCTACACCTTC. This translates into CASSSRTGGNYGYTF.